Listed below are T cell receptor beta chains from one sample, sequenced in a study of blood T cell repertoires in COVID-19. Sequencing used immunoSEQ multiplex PCR; TCRdb keeps in-frame clones, though not all of them. Of 200,000 to 300,000 clones listed, around 89% are singletons. Sequenced sample: PBMCs or T cells enriched from blood (not recorded which). The source of these receptors is a woman aged 25 to 39 who had recovered from COVID-19. Each CDR3 is given with its conserved first and last residue. D genes are given only for firm matches. Only part of the rows carry a size: once, few, many, or a class if the clone is expanded.

V,length,D,J,size,CDR3,DNA
TRBV3-1/TRBV3-2,12,-,TRBJ1-2,-,CASSHGGNGYTF,TGTGCCAGCAGCCATGGAGGGAATGGCTACACCTTC
TRBV6-2/TRBV6-3,12,-,TRBJ2-1,once,CASSYSNSGQFF,TGTGCCAGCAGTTACTCGAATAGCGGGCAGTTCTTC
TRBV9,16,-,TRBJ2-1,-,CASSVLSSRSNNEQFF,TGTGCCAGCAGCGTATTGAGTAGCCGGTCAAACAATGAGCAGTTCTTC
TRBV30,13,-,TRBJ2-4,-,CAWRPLGGNIQYF,TGTGCCTGGAGACCCCTTGGGGGGAACATTCAGTACTTC
TRBV28,16,TRBD1,TRBJ1-2,-,CASRFTGGPWSYGYTF,TGTGCCAGCAGATTTACAGGGGGCCCTTGGAGCTATGGCTACACCTTC
TRBV5-6,16,TRBD1,TRBJ1-6,-,CASSWGDRAGNSPLHF,TGTGCCAGCAGCTGGGGTGACAGGGCGGGGAATTCACCCCTCCACTTT
TRBV7-9,16,-,TRBJ1-1,few,CASSSRAGRGGTEAFF,TGTGCCAGCAGCTCAAGGGCGGGGCGCGGTGGCACTGAAGCTTTCTTT
TRBV3-1/TRBV3-2,11,-,TRBJ2-1,-,CASSAGSWTVF,TGTGCCAGCAGCGCAGGGTCCTGGACCGTCTTC
TRBV28,12,-,TRBJ2-7,once,CASTAGISEQYF,TGTGCCAGCACGGCAGGGATCAGCGAGCAGTACTTC
TRBV29-1,12,-,TRBJ1-3,-,CSVESTGNTIYF,TGCAGCGTTGAATCCACTGGAAACACCATATATTTT